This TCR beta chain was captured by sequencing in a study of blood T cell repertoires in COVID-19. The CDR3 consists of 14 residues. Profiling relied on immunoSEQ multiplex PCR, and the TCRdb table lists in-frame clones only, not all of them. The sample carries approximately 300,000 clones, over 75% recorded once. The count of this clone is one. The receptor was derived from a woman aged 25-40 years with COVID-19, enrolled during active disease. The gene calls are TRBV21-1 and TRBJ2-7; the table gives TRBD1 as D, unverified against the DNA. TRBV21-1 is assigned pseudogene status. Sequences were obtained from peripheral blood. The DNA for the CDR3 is TGTGCCAGCAGCAAGGGACAGGGGAGCGACGAGCAGTACTTC. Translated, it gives CASSKGQGSDEQYF.